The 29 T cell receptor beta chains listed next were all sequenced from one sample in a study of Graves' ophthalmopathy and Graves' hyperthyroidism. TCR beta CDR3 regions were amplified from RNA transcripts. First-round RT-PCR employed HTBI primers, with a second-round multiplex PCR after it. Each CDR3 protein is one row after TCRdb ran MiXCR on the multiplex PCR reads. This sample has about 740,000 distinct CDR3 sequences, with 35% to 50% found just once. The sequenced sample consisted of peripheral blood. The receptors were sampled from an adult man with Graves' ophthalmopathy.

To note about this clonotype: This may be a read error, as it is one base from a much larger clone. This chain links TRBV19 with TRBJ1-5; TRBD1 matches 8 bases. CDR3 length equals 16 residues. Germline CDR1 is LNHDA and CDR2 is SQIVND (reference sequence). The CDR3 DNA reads TGTGCCAGCAGCTTGACGACAGGGGAGGACAATCAGCCCCGGCATTTT. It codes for CASSLTTGEDNQPRHF.

For the CDR3, the DNA is TGTGCCAGCAGGAATGAGGGATCTTCTGGTGAAAAACTGTTTTTT. Translating it yields CASRNEGSSGEKLFF. V and J are TRBV5-5 and TRBJ1-4; D ambiguous. The CDR3 has 15 amino acids. Germline CDR1 reads SGHKS; CDR2 reads YYEKEE (reference sequence). V shed 5 bases and J shed 7 bases, with 18 bases lying between them.

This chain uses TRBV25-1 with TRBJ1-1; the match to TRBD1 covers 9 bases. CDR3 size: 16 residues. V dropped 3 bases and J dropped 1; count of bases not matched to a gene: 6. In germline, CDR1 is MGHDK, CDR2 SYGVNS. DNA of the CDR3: TGTGCCAGCAGTGAGGTACAGGGGGCTCAGAACACTGAAGCTTTCTTT. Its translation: CASSEVQGAQNTEAFF.

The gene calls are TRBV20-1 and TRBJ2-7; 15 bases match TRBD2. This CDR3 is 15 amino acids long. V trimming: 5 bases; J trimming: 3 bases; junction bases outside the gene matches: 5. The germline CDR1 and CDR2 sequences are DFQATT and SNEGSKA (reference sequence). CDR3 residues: CSAGTSGGPFYEQYF. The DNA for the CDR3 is TGCAGTGCTGGGACTAGCGGGGGGCCCTTCTACGAGCAGTACTTC.

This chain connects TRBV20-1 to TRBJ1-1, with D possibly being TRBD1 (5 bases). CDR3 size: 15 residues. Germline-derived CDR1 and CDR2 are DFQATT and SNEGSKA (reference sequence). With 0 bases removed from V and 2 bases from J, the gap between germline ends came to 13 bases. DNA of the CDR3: TGCAGTGCTAGAGATGTCCAGGGAGGAAACACTGAAGCTTTCTTT. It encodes CSARDVQGGNTEAFF.

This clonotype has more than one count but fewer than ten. The CDR3 is CASSTAGTGAYEQYF. CDR3 coding DNA: TGTGCCAGTAGTACCGCCGGGACAGGGGCCTACGAGCAGTACTTC. The chain combines TRBV19 with TRBJ2-7, with 10 bases matching TRBD1. Germline V gene lookup returns CDR1 LNHDA and CDR2 SQIVND (reference sequence). V lost 4 bases, J lost 2 bases, and 5 bases stayed unmatched. The CDR3 extends over 15 amino acids.

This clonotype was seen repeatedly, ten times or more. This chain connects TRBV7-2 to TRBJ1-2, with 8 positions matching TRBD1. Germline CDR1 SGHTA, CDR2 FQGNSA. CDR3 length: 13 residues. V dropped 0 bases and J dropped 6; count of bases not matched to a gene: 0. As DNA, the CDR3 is TGTGCCAGCAGCTTAGCCAGGGGGCATGGCTACACCTTC. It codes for CASSLARGHGYTF.

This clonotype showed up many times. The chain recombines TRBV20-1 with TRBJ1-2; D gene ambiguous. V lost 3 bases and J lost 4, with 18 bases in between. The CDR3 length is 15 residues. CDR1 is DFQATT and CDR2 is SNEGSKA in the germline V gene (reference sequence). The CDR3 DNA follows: TGCAGTGCTAGTGTCCGCGGTTCGGGCTCCTATGGCTACACCTTC. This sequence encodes CSASVRGSGSYGYTF.

CDR3 protein: CASSSNGRTGDQPQHF. The CDR3 nucleotides read TGTGCCAGTAGTTCCAACGGCAGGACAGGGGATCAGCCCCAGCATTTT. The chain joins TRBV19 to TRBJ1-5; 9 bases match TRBD1. This CDR3 spans 16 amino acids. Trimming cost V 5 bases and J 5 bases; bases outside gene matches: 10. Germline V CDR1 and CDR2: LNHDA, SQIVND (reference sequence).

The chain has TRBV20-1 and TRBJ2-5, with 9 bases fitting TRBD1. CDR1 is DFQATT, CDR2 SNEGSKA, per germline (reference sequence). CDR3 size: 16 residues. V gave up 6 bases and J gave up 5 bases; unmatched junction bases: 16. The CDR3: CSAPNRGRRYVETQYF. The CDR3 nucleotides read TGCAGTGCCCCTAACAGGGGGCGCAGGTACGTGGAGACCCAGTACTTC.

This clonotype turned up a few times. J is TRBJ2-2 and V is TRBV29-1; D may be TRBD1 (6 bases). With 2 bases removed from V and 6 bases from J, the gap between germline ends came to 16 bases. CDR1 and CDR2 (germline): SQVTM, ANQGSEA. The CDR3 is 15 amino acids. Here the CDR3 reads CSVEMRIAGAGELFF. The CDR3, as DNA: TGCAGCGTTGAAATGCGGATTGCAGGGGCCGGGGAGCTGTTTTTT.

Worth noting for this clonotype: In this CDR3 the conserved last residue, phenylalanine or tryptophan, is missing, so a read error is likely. CDR3 sequence (DNA): TGCAGCGTTGAATCAAACCCCTACGAGCAGTACTGC. It yields the protein CSVESNPYEQYC. V usage is TRBV29-1 and J usage is TRBJ2-7; unclear D gene. V shed 2 bases and J shed 2 bases, with 7 bases lying between them. Germline V CDR1 and CDR2: SQVTM, ANQGSEA. CDR3 length: 12 amino acids.

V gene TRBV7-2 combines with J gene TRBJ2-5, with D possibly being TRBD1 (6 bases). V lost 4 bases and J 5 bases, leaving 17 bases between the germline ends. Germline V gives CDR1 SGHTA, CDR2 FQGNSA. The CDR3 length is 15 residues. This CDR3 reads CASSYRQAMTETQYF. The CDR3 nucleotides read TGTGCCAGCAGCTACCGACAGGCAATGACGGAGACCCAGTACTTC.

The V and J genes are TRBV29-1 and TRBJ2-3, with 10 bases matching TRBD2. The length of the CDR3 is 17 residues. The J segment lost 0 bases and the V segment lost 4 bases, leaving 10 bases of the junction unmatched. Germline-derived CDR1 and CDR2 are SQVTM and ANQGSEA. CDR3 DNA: TGCAGCGTTGCAGGACTAGCGGATAAGTTTAGCACAGATACGCAGTATTTT. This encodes CSVAGLADKFSTDTQYF.

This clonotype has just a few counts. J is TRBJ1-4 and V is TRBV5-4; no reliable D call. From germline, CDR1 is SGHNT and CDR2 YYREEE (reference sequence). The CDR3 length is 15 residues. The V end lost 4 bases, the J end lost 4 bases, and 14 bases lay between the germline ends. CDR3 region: CASSLGGSVNEKLFF. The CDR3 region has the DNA TGTGCCAGCAGCCTCGGAGGCAGCGTTAATGAAAAACTGTTTTTT.

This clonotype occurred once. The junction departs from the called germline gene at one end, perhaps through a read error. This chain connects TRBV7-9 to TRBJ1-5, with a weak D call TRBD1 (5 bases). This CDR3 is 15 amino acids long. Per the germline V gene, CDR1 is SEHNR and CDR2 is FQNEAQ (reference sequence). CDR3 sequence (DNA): TGTGCCAGCAGCTTCTGGGGCAGGGAGGATCACCCCCAGCATTTT. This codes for CASSFWGREDHPQHF.

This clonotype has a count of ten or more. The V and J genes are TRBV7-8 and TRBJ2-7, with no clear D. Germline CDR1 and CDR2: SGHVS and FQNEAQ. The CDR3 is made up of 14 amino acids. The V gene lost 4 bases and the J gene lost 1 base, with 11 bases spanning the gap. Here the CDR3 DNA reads TGTGCCAGCAGCTCTCGGGCCTTTTCCTACGAGCAGTACTTC. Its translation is CASSSRAFSYEQYF.

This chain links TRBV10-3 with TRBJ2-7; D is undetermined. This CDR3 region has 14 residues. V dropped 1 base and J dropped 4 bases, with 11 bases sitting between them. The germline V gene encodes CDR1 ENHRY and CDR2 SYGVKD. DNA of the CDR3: TGTGCCATCAGTGAGTTGGGAAACCTATACGAGCAGTACTTC. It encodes CAISELGNLYEQYF.

The CDR3 reads CSAKGRGEQFF. The DNA of the CDR3 is TGCAGTGCAAAGGGACGTGGTGAGCAGTTCTTC. This chain joins TRBV20-1 and TRBJ2-1; D might be TRBD1 or TRBD2, each matching 5 bases. This CDR3 region has 11 residues. Germline CDR1 reads DFQATT; CDR2 reads SNEGSKA (reference sequence). V was cut by 6 bases and J by 9 bases, with 12 bases left in between.

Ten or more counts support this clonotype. Here the CDR3 DNA reads TGTGCCAGCGCCTATTCAAGCGAGGCAGGCGAGCAGTACTTC. As protein: CASAYSSEAGEQYF. The V call is TRBV7-9, the J call TRBJ2-7; D ambiguous. The CDR3 has 14 amino acids. Between the trimmed V and J ends, which lost 8 bases and 6 bases, there was a span of 20 bases. Germline-derived CDR1 and CDR2 are SEHNR and FQNEAQ (reference sequence).

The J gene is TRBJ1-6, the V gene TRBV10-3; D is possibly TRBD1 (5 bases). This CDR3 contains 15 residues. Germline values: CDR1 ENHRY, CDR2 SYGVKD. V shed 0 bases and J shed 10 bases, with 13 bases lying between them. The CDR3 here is CAISESQGSGSPLHF. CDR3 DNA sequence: TGTGCCATCAGTGAGTCGCAGGGTTCTGGCTCACCCCTCCACTTT.

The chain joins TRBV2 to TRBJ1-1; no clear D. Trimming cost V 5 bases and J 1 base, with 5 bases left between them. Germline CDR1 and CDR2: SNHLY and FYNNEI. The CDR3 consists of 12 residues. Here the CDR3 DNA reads TGTGCCAGCAGTCAATGGAACACTGAAGCTTTCTTT. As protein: CASSQWNTEAFF.

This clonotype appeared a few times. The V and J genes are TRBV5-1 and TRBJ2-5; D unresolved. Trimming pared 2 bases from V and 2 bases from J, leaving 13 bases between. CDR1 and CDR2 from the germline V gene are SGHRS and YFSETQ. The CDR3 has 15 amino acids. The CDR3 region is CASSFFRQAQETQYF. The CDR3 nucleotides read TGCGCCAGCAGCTTTTTTCGTCAGGCGCAAGAGACCCAGTACTTC.

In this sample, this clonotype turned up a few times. The CDR3 spells CASSQSSGSGHGYTF. CDR3 DNA sequence: TGCGCCAGCAGCCAATCCAGTGGGTCAGGGCATGGCTACACCTTC. The chain has TRBV4-3 and TRBJ1-2; tentatively, D is TRBD1 (5 bases). Germline V gene lookup returns CDR1 LGHNA and CDR2 YSLEER. V was cut by 2 bases and J by 6 bases, with 16 bases left in between. The CDR3 consists of 15 residues.

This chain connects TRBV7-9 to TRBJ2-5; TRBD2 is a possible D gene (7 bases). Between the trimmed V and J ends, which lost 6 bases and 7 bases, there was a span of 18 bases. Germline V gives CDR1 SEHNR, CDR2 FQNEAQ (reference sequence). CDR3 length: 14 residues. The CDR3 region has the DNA TGTGCCAGCAGTGAACGCGGGGGCGCGAGGACCCAGTACTTC. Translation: CASSERGGARTQYF.

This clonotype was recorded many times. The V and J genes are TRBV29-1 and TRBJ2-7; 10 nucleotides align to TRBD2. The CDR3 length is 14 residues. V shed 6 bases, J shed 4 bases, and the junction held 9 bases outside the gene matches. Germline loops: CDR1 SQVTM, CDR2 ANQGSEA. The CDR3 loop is CSVVLSGREYEQYF. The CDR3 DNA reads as TGCAGCGTCGTTTTGAGCGGGAGGGAGTACGAGCAGTACTTC.

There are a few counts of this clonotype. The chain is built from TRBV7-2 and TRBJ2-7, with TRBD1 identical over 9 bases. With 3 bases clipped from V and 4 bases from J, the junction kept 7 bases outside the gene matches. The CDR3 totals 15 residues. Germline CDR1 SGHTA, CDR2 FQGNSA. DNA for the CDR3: TGTGCCAGCAGCTTCGACAGGGGGATCGGGTACGAGCAGTACTTC. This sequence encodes CASSFDRGIGYEQYF.

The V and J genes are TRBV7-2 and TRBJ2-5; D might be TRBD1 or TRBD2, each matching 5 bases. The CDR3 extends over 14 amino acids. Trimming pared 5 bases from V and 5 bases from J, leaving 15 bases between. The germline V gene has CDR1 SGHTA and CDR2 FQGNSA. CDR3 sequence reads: CASSTYPGRETQYF. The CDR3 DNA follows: TGTGCCAGCAGCACGTACCCGGGACGGGAGACCCAGTACTTC.

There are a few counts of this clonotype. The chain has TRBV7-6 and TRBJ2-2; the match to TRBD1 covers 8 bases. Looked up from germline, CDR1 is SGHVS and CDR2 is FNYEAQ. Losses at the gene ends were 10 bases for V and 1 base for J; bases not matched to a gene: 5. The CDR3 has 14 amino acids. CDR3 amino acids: CATAGTGNTGELFF. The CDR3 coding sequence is TGTGCCACTGCCGGGACAGGGAACACCGGGGAGCTGTTTTTT.